The clone carrying this TCR beta chain has just a few counts. Original processing notes: The authors estimated nucleated cell counts from reference gene primer amplification. Assay: immunoSEQ multiplex PCR; the TCRdb copy retains only in-frame clones and omits some. Clone size and V and J calls were adopted from that table, with D and trimming inferred from the DNA. This sample has fewer than 300,000 clones; around 86% occur once, and the top ten carry about 3.2%. This sample was included in a study of blood T cell repertoires in COVID-19. Study context: T cells, B-cell-depleted T cells, or PBMCs supplied cDNA or gDNA.

This CDR3 spans 11 amino acids. Germline V gene data show CDR1 as SGHRS and CDR2 as YFSETQ. Unmatched junction bases numbered 4, after V lost 1 base and J lost 14 bases. Sequencing was done on a sample of peripheral blood. The clonotype comes from a woman in her fifties or sixties with active or convalescent COVID-19. The chain is built from TRBV5-1 and TRBJ2-5; 8 bases align to TRBD2. The CDR3 DNA is TGCGCCAGCAGCTTGTCGGGGGGGCTATACTTC. This encodes CASSLSGGLYF.